This T cell receptor (beta chain) was identified during a study of vaccination effects on CD4 cells after COVID-19. Antigen-specific CD4+ T cell clonotypes were called by their expansion after viral peptide-pool culture in ViraFEST. It was after more than nine days of culture that CD4+ T cells were isolated. Participants got two doses of BNT162b2 or mRNA-1273 vaccine. This clone came up a few times. The antigen is not known. Some clones are missing from TCRdb's copy, which holds only in-frame ones; the method was immunoSEQ multiplex PCR. The repertoire holds more than 25,000 clones, with roughly 80% as singletons. Per germline, CDR1 SGHRS and CDR2 YFSETQ. V lost 3 bases, J lost 5 bases, and 8 bases lay in between. CDR3 length: 13 residues.

The starting material was CD4+ T cells from PBMCs cultured with SARS-CoV-2 spike peptides, obtained after COVID-19 vaccination. The rearrangement joins TRBV5-1 to TRBJ2-2; the D call may be TRBD1 or TRBD2 (6 bases each). The TCR was taken from a human donor who received a COVID-19 vaccine. Some clones in this sample may be carry-over from other donors' samples. The chain's CDR3 is CASSWGATGELFF. The CDR3 DNA sequence: TGCGCCAGCAGCTGGGGGGCAACCGGGGAGCTGTTTTTT.